This T cell receptor beta chain was recovered during a study of regulatory T cells in long-lasting Graves disease. Time point indicated: persistent/refractory GD, antithyroid drugs over 5 years with positive TRAb. PBMCs provided the RNA from which the TCR library was made. Library construction for TCR beta used iRepertoire HTBI primers and Arm-PCR of CDR3 regions. Each CDR3 protein gets one entry after TCRdb re-called the multiplex PCR reads with MiXCR. The table includes roughly 360,000 distinct CDR3 sequences, roughly 23% detected once. This CDR3 region has 14 residues. The V end lost 0 bases, the J end lost 1 base, and 6 bases lay between the germline ends. The V gene's germline CDR1 is MNHEY and CDR2 SVGAGI. Many counts were recorded for this clonotype.

This chain connects TRBV6-5 to TRBJ1-1; D gene uncertain. The TCR originated in a woman between 40 and 55 years old with Graves disease. This material consisted of peripheral blood mononuclear cells (PBMCs), taken when the disease was refractory, from a patient treated with antithyroid drugs. This CDR3 reads CASSYSYRNTEAFF. The CDR3 DNA reads TGTGCCAGCAGTTACTCGTACAGGAACACTGAAGCTTTCTTT.